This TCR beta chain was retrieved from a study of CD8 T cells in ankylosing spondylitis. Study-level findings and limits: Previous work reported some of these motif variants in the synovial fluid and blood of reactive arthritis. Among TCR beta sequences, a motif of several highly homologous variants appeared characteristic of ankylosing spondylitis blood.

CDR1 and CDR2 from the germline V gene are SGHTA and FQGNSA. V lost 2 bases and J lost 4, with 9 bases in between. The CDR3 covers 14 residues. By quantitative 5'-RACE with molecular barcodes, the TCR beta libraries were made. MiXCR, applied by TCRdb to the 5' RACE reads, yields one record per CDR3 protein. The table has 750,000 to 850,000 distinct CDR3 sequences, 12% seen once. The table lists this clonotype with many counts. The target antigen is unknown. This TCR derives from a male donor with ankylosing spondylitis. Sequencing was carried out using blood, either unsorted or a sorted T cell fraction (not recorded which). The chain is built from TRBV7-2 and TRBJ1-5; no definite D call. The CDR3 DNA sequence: TGTGCCAGCAGCTTAAGGGTCGGAAATCAGCCCCAGCATTTT. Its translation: CASSLRVGNQPQHF.